The rows below give T cell receptor beta chains drawn from one sample of a study of T cell responses to AZD1222 COVID-19 vaccine. Data came from immunoSEQ multiplex PCR; TCRdb stores just in-frame clones and leaves some out. The data show more than 100,000 clones, about 92% seen once. The material was peripheral blood, obtained 28 days after the second AZD1222 dose. These receptors originate from an adult who received the AZD1222 COVID-19 vaccine. Each CDR3 is given with its conserved first and last residue. A D gene is named only where the DNA matches it firmly. Size is omitted from some rows. Given values are once, few, many or a class for expanded clones.

J,V,length,D,size,CDR3,DNA
TRBJ2-7,TRBV19,17,TRBD2,NA,CASSIPWTSGVPYEQYF,TGTGCCAGTAGTATCCCCTGGACTAGCGGGGTTCCCTACGAGCAGTACTTC
TRBJ1-1,TRBV11-2,13,NA,NA,CASSLVGTTGAFF,TGTGCCAGCAGCTTAGTAGGGACTACTGGCGCTTTCTTT
TRBJ1-2,TRBV28,13,NA,NA,CASSPNLNYGYTF,TGTGCCAGCAGTCCAAATCTGAACTATGGCTACACCTTC
TRBJ1-2,TRBV28,14,TRBD1,NA,CASSSTQTGWGYTF,TGTGCCAGCAGCTCGACTCAGACAGGGTGGGGCTACACCTTC
TRBJ2-2,TRBV25-1,13,NA,once,CASSEAGAGELFF,TGTGCCAGCAGCGAGGCAGGGGCCGGGGAGCTGTTTTTT
TRBJ2-1,TRBV4-2,17,TRBD1,NA,CASSQAATGITYNEQFF,TGTGCCAGCAGCCAAGCCGCGACAGGGATCACCTACAATGAGCAGTTCTTC
TRBJ1-1,TRBV5-1,15,NA,NA,CASSLAPTTNTEAFF,TGCGCCAGCAGCTTGGCGCCGACAACGAACACTGAAGCTTTCTTT
TRBJ1-2,TRBV7-9,13,NA,NA,CASSPDRVYGYTF,TGTGCCAGCAGCCCTGACAGAGTTTATGGCTACACCTTC
TRBJ1-3,TRBV14,18,NA,NA,CASSPISLMASSGNTIYF,TGTGCCAGCAGCCCTATCTCCCTTATGGCGAGCTCTGGAAACACCATATATTTT
TRBJ2-3,TRBV7-9,15,NA,NA,CASSLDRGLTDTQYF,TGTGCCAGCAGCTTAGATCGCGGACTGACAGATACGCAGTATTTT
TRBJ2-7,TRBV2,16,TRBD2,NA,CASSEALRGDYYEQYF,TGTGCCAGCAGTGAAGCGCTTCGGGGGGATTACTACGAGCAGTACTTC
TRBJ1-6,TRBV28,14,TRBD1,NA,CASSLGTGDSPLHF,TGTGCCAGCAGTTTAGGGACAGGAGATTCACCCCTCCACTTT
TRBJ1-2,TRBV2,14,TRBD1,NA,CASSILGTAPGYTF,TGTGCCAGCAGCATTTTGGGGACAGCACCTGGCTACACCTTC
TRBJ1-1,TRBV4-1,18,NA,NA,CASSQDESRPLAHTEAFF,TGCGCCAGCAGCCAAGATGAGTCGCGGCCCCTCGCCCACACTGAAGCTTTCTTT
TRBJ2-7,TRBV14,13,TRBD2,NA,CASSQVLASEQYF,TGTGCCAGCAGCCAGGTACTAGCGTCCGAGCAGTACTTC
TRBJ1-2,TRBV7-2,13,NA,NA,CASSLDTNYGYTF,TGTGCCAGCAGCTTAGACACTAACTATGGCTACACCTTC
TRBJ1-2,TRBV6-5,11,NA,NA,CASVTGYGYTF,TGTGCCAGCGTGACAGGCTATGGCTACACCTTC
TRBJ1-5,TRBV18,15,NA,NA,CASSGVGGPHRPQHF,TGTGCCAGCTCAGGGGTCGGGGGCCCCCATCGGCCCCAGCATTTT
TRBJ2-1,TRBV4-1,17,TRBD2,NA,CASSHRSTGTSYDEQFF,TGCGCCAGCAGCCACCGGAGCACCGGGACTAGCTACGATGAGCAGTTCTTC
TRBJ2-1,TRBV2,15,NA,NA,CASKVFGEQSNEQFF,TGTGCCAGCAAGGTTTTTGGCGAACAGAGCAATGAGCAGTTCTTC
TRBJ1-3,TRBV5-1,17,NA,NA,CASSLRAYSETGNTIYF,TGCGCCAGCAGCTTGAGGGCGTACTCCGAAACTGGAAACACCATATATTTT
TRBJ1-1,TRBV10-3,18,TRBD1,few,CAIRAGTGGESKNTEAFF,TGTGCCATCAGAGCCGGGACAGGGGGCGAATCCAAGAACACTGAAGCTTTCTTT
TRBJ2-1,TRBV11-2,15,NA,NA,CASRRAPSSYNEQFF,TGTGCCAGCAGACGGGCCCCGAGCTCCTACAATGAGCAGTTCTTC
TRBJ2-5,TRBV15,15,NA,NA,CATSIGGAYQETQYF,TGTGCCACCAGCATAGGAGGGGCATATCAAGAGACCCAGTACTTC
TRBJ2-7,TRBV7-9,15,NA,NA,CASSLRSGRVYEQYF,TGTGCCAGCAGCTTACGTAGCGGCAGGGTCTACGAGCAGTACTTC
TRBJ2-1,TRBV7-9,16,NA,NA,CASTFPGGPEGNEQFF,TGTGCCAGCACCTTTCCGGGTGGGCCCGAAGGTAATGAGCAGTTCTTC
TRBJ1-6,TRBV7-9,15,NA,few,CASSLEGGFDSPLHF,TGTGCCAGCAGCTTAGAAGGGGGGTTTGATTCACCCCTCCACTTT
TRBJ2-7,TRBV6-5,15,TRBD1,once,CASSYSRQGVPPQYF,TGTGCCAGCAGTTACTCTCGACAGGGGGTGCCTCCCCAGTACTTC
TRBJ2-6,TRBV3-1/TRBV3-2,16,NA,NA,CASSERRGLGANVLTF,TGTGCCAGCAGCGAGCGCCGGGGCCTTGGGGCCAACGTCCTGACTTTC
TRBJ2-7,TRBV19,15,NA,NA,CASSIRGGSSYEQYF,TGTGCCAGTAGTATTCGGGGTGGGAGCTCCTACGAGCAGTACTTC
TRBJ1-6,TRBV6-1,17,NA,NA,CASSGRQASSYNSPLHF,TGTGCCAGCAGTGGTAGACAGGCGAGCTCCTATAATTCACCCCTCCACTTT
TRBJ2-3,TRBV27,17,TRBD1,NA,CASSFPSAGGATDTQYF,TGTGCCAGCAGTTTCCCCTCGGCAGGGGGCGCCACAGATACGCAGTATTTT
TRBJ1-5,TRBV5-1,15,NA,NA,CTSSPGPPSNQPQHF,TGCACCAGCAGCCCGGGACCCCCTAGCAATCAGCCCCAGCATTTT
TRBJ2-2,TRBV6-1,16,NA,NA,CASSEGYRAASGELFF,TGTGCCAGCAGTGAAGGCTACAGGGCGGCATCCGGGGAGCTGTTTTTT
TRBJ1-4,TRBV5-1,15,NA,NA,CASRGGGDTNEKLFF,TGCGCCAGCAGGGGCGGGGGAGACACTAATGAAAAACTGTTTTTT
TRBJ2-7,TRBV28,11,NA,once,CATRVSYEQYF,TGTGCCACCAGGGTTAGCTACGAGCAGTACTTC
TRBJ1-2,TRBV5-1,14,TRBD1,NA,CASSQGTGGSGYTF,TGCGCCAGCAGCCAAGGGACAGGGGGCTCTGGCTACACCTTC
TRBJ2-7,TRBV5-1,14,NA,few,CASSLVEGAREQYF,TGCGCCAGCAGCTTGGTTGAAGGGGCGAGGGAGCAGTACTTC
TRBJ1-6,TRBV6-5,14,NA,NA,CASGYGGVNSPLHF,TGTGCCAGCGGGTATGGGGGGGTTAATTCACCCCTCCACTTT
TRBJ2-2,TRBV14,13,NA,NA,CASRTQYTGELFF,TGTGCCAGCAGGACACAATACACCGGGGAGCTGTTTTTT
TRBJ2-7,TRBV24-1,17,TRBD2,NA,CATSDSGTSGRGNEQYF,TGTGCCACCAGTGATTCCGGGACTAGCGGGAGAGGGAACGAGCAGTACTTC
TRBJ1-6,TRBV6-1,17,TRBD1,NA,CASSEAQGTGTTSPLHF,TGTGCCAGCAGTGAAGCGCAGGGGACAGGGACCACTTCACCCCTCCACTTT
TRBJ2-7,TRBV15,13,TRBD1,NA,CATSAGQGSEQYF,TGTGCCACCAGCGCGGGACAGGGTTCCGAGCAGTACTTC
TRBJ2-1,TRBV5-6,16,NA,NA,CASTSNRYHRENEQFF,TGTGCCAGCACCTCTAATCGCTATCACAGGGAAAATGAGCAGTTCTTC
TRBJ2-2,TRBV14,16,NA,NA,CASSQRQGLLPGELFF,TGTGCCAGCAGCCAAAGACAGGGACTATTACCCGGGGAGCTGTTTTTT
TRBJ1-2,TRBV19,13,NA,NA,CASSPDRNYGYTF,TGTGCCAGTAGTCCAGACAGGAACTATGGCTACACCTTC
TRBJ2-7,TRBV28,15,TRBD2,NA,CASSSPPGLGNEQYF,TGTGCCAGCAGTTCTCCGCCGGGACTAGGTAACGAGCAGTACTTC
TRBJ2-7,TRBV6-5,14,NA,NA,CASSYMGPSYEQYF,TGTGCCAGCAGTTACATGGGACCCTCCTACGAGCAGTACTTC
TRBJ2-2,TRBV4-1,14,NA,once,CASSGGQVNGELFF,TGCGCCAGCAGCGGGGGCCAGGTTAACGGGGAGCTGTTTTTT
TRBJ1-6,TRBV5-1,16,NA,NA,CASRPGTHSYNSPLHF,TGCGCCAGCAGGCCAGGGACACACTCCTATAATTCACCCCTCCACTTT
TRBJ2-3,TRBV7-8,17,TRBD2,few,CASSRIGGGGGTDTQYF,TGTGCCAGCAGCCGCATTGGCGGGGGGGGAGGCACAGATACGCAGTATTTT
TRBJ1-2,TRBV29-1,11,NA,NA,CSVEDLSGYTF,TGCAGCGTTGAAGATCTTTCTGGCTACACCTTC
TRBJ1-1,TRBV11-2,12,NA,NA,CASSPQKAEAFF,TGTGCCAGCAGCCCACAAAAGGCTGAAGCTTTCTTT
TRBJ1-4,TRBV3-1/TRBV3-2,16,NA,NA,CASSTQTRENNEKLFF,TGTGCCAGCAGCACCCAAACCAGGGAAAATAATGAAAAACTGTTTTTT
TRBJ2-5,TRBV4-2,15,NA,NA,CASSQDPGYQETQYF,TGTGCCAGCAGCCAAGATCCGGGATACCAAGAGACCCAGTACTTC